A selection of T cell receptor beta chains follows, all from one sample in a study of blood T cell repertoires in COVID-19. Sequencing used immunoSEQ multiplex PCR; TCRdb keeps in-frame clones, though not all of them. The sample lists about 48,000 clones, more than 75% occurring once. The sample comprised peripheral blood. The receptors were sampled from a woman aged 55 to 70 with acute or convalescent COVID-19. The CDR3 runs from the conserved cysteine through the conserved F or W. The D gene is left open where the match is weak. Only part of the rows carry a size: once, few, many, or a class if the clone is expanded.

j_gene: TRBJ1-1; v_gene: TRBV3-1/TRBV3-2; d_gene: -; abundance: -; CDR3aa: CASSLGGEAAFF; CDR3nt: TGTGCCAGCAGCCTCGGGGGGGAAGCAGCTTTCTTT
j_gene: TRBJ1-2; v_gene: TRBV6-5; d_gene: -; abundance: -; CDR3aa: CASSRDIANYGYTF; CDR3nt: TGTGCCAGCAGTCGGGACATAGCGAACTATGGCTACACCTTC
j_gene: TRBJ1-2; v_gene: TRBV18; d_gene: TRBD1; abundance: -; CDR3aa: CASSPGQYNYGYTF; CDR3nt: TGTGCCAGCTCACCGGGACAGTATAACTATGGCTACACCTTC
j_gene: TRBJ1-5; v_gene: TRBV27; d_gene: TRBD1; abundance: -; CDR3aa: CASSLSGQGYQPQHF; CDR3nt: TGTGCCAGCAGTTTATCGGGACAGGGTTATCAGCCCCAGCATTTT
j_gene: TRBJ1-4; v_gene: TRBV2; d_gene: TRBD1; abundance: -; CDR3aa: CASRGQGDEKLFF; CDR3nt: TGTGCCAGCAGGGGACAGGGCGATGAAAAACTGTTTTTT
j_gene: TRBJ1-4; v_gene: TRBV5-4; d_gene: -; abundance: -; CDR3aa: CASSLKGGNEKLFF; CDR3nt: TGTGCCAGCAGCTTGAAAGGGGGTAATGAAAAACTGTTTTTT
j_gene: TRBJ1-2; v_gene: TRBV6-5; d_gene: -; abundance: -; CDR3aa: CASSFQGSYGYTF; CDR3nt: TGTGCCAGCAGTTTCCAGGGGTCGTACGGCTACACCTTC
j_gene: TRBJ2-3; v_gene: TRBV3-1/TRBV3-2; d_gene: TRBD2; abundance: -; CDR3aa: CASSPSSGGATDTQYF; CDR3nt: TGTGCCAGCAGCCCTTCTAGCGGGGGGGCTACAGATACGCAGTATTTT
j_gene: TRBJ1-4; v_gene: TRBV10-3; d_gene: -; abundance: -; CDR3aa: CAISARARQGNEKLFF; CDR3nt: TGTGCCATCAGTGCCCGGGCCCGGCAGGGTAATGAAAAACTGTTTTTT
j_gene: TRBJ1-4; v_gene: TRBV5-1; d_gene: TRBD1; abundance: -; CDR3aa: CASSLVGQAEKLFF; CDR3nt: TGCGCCAGCAGCTTGGTGGGACAGGCTGAAAAACTGTTTTTT
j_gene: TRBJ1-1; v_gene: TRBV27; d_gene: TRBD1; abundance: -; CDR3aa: CASRVTGLTEAFF; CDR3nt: TGTGCCAGCCGCGTGACAGGGTTGACTGAAGCTTTCTTT
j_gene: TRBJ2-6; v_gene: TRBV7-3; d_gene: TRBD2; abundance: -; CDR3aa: CASSSMAGGTGANVLTF; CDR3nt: TGTGCCAGCAGCTCCATGGCGGGGGGAACTGGGGCCAACGTCCTGACTTTC
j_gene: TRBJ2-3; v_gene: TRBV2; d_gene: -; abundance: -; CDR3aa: CASSVRLVSSTDTQYF; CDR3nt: TGTGCCAGCAGTGTACGACTAGTATCTAGCACAGATACGCAGTATTTT
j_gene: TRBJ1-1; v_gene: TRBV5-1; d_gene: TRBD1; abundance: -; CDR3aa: CASSFSPGQQNTEAFF; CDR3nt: TGCGCCAGCAGCTTCAGCCCGGGACAGCAGAACACTGAAGCTTTCTTT
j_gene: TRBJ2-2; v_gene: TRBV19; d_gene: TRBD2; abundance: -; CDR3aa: CASSSPGLEVHAGELFF; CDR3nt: TGTGCCAGTAGTAGTCCGGGACTAGAGGTTCACGCCGGGGAGCTGTTTTTT
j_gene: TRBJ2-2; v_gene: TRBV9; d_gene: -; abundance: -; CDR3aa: CASSLRTYTGELFF; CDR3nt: TGTGCCAGCAGCCTAAGGACTTACACCGGGGAGCTGTTTTTT
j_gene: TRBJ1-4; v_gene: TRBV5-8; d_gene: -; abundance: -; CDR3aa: CASSLGPSGLFF; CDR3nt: TGTGCCAGCAGCTTAGGTCCGTCGGGACTGTTTTTT
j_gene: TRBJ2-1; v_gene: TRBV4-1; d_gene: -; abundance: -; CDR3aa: CASSQVDMVSYNEQFF; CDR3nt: TGCGCCAGCAGCCAAGTTGACATGGTATCCTACAATGAGCAGTTCTTC
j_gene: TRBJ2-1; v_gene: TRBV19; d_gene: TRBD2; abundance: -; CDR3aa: CASTLGAGGPSYNEQFF; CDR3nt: TGTGCCAGTACCTTGGGAGCGGGAGGGCCTTCCTACAATGAGCAGTTCTTC
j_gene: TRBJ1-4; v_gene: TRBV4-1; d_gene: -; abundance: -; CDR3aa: CASSQVGGVNEKLFF; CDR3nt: TGCGCCAGCAGCCAAGTCGGAGGGGTTAATGAAAAACTGTTTTTT
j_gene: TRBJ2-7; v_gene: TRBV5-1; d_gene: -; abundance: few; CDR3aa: CASSLQTGYYEQYF; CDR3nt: TGCGCCAGCAGCTTGCAAACAGGGTACTACGAGCAGTACTTC
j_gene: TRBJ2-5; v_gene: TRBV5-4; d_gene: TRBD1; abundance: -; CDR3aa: CASSFGTGYQETQYF; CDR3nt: TGTGCCAGCAGCTTCGGGACAGGGTACCAAGAGACCCAGTACTTC
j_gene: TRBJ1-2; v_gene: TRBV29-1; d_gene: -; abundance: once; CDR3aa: CSVVGPGTYGYTF; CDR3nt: TGCAGCGTTGTGGGGCCAGGGACTTATGGCTACACCTTC
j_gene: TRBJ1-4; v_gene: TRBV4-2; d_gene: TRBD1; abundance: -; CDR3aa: CASSLSDRGYGRTNEKLFF; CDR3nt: TGTGCCAGCAGCCTCTCAGACAGGGGGTACGGTAGGACTAATGAAAAACTGTTTTTT
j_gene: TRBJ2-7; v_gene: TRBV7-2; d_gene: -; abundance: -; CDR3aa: CASDQGSTNYEQYF; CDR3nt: TGTGCCAGTGACCAGGGGTCCACTAACTACGAGCAGTACTTC
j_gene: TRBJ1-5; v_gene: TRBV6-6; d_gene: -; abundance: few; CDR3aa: CASIQGINQPQHF; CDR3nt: TGTGCCAGCATTCAGGGGATCAATCAGCCCCAGCATTTT
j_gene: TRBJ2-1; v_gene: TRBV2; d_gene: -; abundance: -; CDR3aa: CASSAAFQGGNEQFF; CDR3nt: TGTGCCAGCAGTGCGGCCTTTCAGGGGGGAAATGAGCAGTTCTTC
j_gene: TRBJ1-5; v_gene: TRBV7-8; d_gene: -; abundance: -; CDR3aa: CASSLTPGSNQPQHF; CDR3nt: TGTGCCAGCAGCTTAACCCCAGGGTCCAATCAGCCCCAGCATTTT
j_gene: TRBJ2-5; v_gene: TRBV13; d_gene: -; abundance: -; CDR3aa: CASSLGDRQETQYF; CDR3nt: TGTGCCAGCAGCTTAGGAGACAGACAAGAGACCCAGTACTTC
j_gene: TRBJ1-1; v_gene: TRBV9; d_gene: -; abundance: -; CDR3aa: CASSVVREGTEAFF; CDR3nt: TGTGCCAGCAGCGTAGTTAGGGAGGGCACTGAAGCTTTCTTT